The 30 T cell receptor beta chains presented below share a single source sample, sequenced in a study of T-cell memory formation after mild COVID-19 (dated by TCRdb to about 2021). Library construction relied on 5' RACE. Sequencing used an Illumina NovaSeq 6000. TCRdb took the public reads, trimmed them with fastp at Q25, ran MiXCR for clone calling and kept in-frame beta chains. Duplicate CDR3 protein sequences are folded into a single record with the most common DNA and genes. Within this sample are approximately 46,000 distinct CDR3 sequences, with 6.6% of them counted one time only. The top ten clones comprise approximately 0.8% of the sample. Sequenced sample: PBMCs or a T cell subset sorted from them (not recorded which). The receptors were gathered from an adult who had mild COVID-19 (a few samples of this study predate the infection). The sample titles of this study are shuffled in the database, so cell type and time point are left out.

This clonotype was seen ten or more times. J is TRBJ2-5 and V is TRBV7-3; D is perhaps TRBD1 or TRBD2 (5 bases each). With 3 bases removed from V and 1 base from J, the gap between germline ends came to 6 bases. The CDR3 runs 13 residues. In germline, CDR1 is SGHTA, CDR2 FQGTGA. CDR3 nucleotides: TGTGCCAGCAGCTTCGGGGCCCAAGAGACCCAGTACTTC. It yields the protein CASSFGAQETQYF.

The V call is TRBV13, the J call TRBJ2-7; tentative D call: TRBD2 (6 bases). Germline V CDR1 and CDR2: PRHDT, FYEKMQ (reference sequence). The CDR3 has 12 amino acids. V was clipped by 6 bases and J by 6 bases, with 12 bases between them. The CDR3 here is CASRTEGREQYF. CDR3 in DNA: TGTGCCAGCAGGACGGAGGGTCGCGAGCAGTACTTC. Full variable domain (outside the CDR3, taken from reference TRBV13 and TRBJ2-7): AAGVIQSPRHLIKEKRETATLKCYPIPRHDTVYWYQQGPGQDPQFLISFYEKMQSDKGSIPDRFSAQQFSDYHSELNMSSLELGDSALYFCASRTEGREQYFGPGTRLTVT.

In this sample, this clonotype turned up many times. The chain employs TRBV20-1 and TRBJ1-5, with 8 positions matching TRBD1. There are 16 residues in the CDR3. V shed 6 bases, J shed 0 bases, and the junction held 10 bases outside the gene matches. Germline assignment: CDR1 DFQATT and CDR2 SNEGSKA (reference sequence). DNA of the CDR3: TGCAGTGCAAGAAGACAGGGGTCCCTTAGCAATCAGCCCCAGCATTTT. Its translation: CSARRQGSLSNQPQHF.

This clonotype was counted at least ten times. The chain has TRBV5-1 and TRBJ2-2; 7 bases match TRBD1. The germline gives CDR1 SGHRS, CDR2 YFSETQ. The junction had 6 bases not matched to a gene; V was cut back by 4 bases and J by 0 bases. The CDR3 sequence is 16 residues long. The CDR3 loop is CASSETGTANTGELFF. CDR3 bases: TGCGCCAGCAGCGAGACAGGGACCGCGAACACCGGGGAGCTGTTTTTT.

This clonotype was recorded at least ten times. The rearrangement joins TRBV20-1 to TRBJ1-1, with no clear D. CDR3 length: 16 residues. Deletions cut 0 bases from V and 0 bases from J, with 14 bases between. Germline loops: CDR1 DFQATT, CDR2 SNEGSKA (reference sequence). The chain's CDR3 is CSARDSDLRLNTEAFF. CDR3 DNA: TGCAGTGCTAGAGATTCCGACTTACGACTGAACACTGAAGCTTTCTTT.

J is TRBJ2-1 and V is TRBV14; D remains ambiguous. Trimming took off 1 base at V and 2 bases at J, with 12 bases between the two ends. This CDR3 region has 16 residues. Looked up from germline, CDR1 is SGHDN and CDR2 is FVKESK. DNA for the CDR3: TGTGCCAGCAGCCAAGGCAGGCAGACCCCCTACAATGAGCAGTTCTTC. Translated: CASSQGRQTPYNEQFF.

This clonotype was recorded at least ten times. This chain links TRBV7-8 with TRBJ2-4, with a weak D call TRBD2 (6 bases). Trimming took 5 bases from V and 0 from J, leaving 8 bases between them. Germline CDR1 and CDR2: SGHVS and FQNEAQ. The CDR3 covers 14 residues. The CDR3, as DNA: TGTGCCAGCAGCCGGGGACTAGCCAAAAACATTCAGTACTTC. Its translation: CASSRGLAKNIQYF.

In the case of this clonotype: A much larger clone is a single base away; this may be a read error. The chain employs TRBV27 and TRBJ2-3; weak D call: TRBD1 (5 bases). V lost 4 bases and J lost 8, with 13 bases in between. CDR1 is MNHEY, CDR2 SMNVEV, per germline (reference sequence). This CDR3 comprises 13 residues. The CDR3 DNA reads TGTGCCAGCAGTTCCAGGGTTCCGGGTACGCAGTATTTT. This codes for CASSSRVPGTQYF.

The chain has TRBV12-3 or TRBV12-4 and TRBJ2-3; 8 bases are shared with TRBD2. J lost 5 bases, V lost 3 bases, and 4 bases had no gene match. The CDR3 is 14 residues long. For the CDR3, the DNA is TGTGCCAGCAGTTTCGGACTAGCTTTAGATACGCAGTATTTT. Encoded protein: CASSFGLALDTQYF.

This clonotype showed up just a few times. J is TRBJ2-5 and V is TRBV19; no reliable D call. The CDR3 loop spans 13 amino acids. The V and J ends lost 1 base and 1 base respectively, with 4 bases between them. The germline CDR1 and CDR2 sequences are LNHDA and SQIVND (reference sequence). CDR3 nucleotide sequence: TGTGCCAGTAGTATAGGGTCCCAAGAGACCCAGTACTTC. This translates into CASSIGSQETQYF.

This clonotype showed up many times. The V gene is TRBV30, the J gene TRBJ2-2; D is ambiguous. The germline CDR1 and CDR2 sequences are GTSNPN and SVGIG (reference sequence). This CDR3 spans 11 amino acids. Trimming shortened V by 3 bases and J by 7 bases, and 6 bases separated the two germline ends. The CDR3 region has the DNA TGTGCCTGGAGGTGGCGCGGGGAGCTGTTTTTT. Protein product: CAWRWRGELFF.

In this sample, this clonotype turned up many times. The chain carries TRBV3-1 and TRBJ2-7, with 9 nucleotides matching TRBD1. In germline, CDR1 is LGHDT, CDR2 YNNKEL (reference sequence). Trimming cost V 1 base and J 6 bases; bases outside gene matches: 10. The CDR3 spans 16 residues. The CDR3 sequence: CASSQAGTGKLGEQYF. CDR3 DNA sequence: TGTGCCAGCAGCCAAGCCGGGACAGGGAAACTGGGCGAGCAGTACTTC.

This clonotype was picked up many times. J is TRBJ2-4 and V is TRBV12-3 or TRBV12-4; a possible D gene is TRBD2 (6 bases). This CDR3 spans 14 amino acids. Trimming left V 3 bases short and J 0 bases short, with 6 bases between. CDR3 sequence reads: CASSLGGAKNIQYF. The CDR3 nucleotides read TGTGCCAGCAGTTTGGGGGGAGCCAAAAACATTCAGTACTTC.

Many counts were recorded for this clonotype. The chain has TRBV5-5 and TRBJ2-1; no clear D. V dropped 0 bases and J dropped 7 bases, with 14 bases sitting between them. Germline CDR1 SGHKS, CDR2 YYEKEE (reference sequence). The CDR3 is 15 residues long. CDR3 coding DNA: TGTGCCAGCAGCTTGGTAGGCTCGGGTATGAATGAGCAGTTCTTC. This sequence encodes CASSLVGSGMNEQFF.

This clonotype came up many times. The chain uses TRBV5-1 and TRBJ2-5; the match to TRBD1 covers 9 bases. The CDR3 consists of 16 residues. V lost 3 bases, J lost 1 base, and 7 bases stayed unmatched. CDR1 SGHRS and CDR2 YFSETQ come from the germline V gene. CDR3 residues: CASSWAGTGSQETQYF. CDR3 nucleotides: TGCGCCAGCAGCTGGGCCGGGACAGGGAGCCAAGAGACCCAGTACTTC. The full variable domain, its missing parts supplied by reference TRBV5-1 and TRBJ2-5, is KAGVTQTPRYLIKTRGQQVTLSCSPISGHRSVSWYQQTPGQGLQFLFEYFSETQRNKGNFPGRFSGRQFSNSRSEMNVSTLELGDSALYLCASSWAGTGSQETQYFGPGTRLLVL.

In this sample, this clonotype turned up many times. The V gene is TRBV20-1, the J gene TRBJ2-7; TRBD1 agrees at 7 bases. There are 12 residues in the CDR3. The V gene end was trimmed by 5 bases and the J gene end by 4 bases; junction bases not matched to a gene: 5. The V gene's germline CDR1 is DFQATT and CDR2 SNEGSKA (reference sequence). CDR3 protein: CSALGTVYEQYF. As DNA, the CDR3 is TGCAGTGCTCTTGGGACAGTTTACGAGCAGTACTTC.

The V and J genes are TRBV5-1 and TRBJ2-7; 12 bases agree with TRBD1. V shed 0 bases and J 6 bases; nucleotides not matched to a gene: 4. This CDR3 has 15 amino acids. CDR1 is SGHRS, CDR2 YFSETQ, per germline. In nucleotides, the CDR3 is TGCGCCAGCAGCTTGGCCGGGACAGGGGGCGCCGAGCAGTACTTC. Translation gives CASSLAGTGGAEQYF.

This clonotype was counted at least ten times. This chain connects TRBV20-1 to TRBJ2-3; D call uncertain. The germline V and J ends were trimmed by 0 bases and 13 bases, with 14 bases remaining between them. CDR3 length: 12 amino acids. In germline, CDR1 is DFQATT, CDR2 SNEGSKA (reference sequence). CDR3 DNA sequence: TGCAGTGCTAGAGATCAAACTCGAGGAGAGTATTTT. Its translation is CSARDQTRGEYF.

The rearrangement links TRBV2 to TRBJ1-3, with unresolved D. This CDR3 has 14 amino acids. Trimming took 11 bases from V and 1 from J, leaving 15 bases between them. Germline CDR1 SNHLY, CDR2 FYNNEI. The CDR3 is CASAGSTSGNTIYF. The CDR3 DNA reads TGTGCCTCAGCAGGCTCGACTTCTGGAAACACCATATATTTT.

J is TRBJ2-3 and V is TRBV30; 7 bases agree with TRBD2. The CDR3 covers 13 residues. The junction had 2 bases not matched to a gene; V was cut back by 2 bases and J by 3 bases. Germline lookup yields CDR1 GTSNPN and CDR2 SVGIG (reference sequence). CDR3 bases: TGTGCCTGGAGTAGCGGGGATACAGATACGCAGTATTTT. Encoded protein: CAWSSGDTDTQYF.

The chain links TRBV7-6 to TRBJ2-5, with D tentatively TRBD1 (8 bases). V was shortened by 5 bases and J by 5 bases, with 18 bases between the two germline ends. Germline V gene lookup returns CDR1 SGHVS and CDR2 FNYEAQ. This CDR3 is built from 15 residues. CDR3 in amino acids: CASSQEQGGMETQYF. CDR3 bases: TGTGCCAGCAGCCAGGAACAGGGGGGGATGGAGACCCAGTACTTC.

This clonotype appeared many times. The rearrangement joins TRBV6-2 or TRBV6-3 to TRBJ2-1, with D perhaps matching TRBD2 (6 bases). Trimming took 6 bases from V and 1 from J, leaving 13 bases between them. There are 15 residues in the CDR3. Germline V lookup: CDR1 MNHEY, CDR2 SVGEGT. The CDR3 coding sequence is TGTGCCAGCAGGGCTTGGAGGGTGTCCTACAATGAGCAGTTCTTC. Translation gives CASRAWRVSYNEQFF.

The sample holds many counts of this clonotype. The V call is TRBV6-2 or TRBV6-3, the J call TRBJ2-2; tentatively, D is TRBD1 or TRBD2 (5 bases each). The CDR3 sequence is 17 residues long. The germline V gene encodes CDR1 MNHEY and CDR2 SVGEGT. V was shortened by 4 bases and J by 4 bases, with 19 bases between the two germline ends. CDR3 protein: CASSSSGTEGSTGELFF. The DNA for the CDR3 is TGTGCCAGCAGTTCTTCCGGGACCGAAGGATCCACCGGGGAGCTGTTTTTT.

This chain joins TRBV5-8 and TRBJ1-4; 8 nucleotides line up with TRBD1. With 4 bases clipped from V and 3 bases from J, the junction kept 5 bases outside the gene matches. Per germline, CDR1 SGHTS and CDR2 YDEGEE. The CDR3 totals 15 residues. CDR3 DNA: TGTGCCAGCAGCCAGGACAGGGCGGCTAATGAAAAACTGTTTTTT. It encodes CASSQDRAANEKLFF.

The CDR3 bases are TGTGCCAGCAGCCAACTGACAGGGAGTAGCACTGAAGCTTTCTTT. It is translated as CASSQLTGSSTEAFF. The gene calls are TRBV3-1 and TRBJ1-1; 7 nucleotides agree with TRBD1. The CDR3 runs 15 residues. Germline V CDR1 and CDR2: LGHDT, YNNKEL (reference sequence). The trim removed 2 bases at V and 4 bases at J, leaving 7 bases unmatched.

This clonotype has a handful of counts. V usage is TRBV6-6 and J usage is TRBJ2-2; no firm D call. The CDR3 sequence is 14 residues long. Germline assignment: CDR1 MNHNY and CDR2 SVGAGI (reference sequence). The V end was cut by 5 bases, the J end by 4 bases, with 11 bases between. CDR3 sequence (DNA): TGTGCCAGCAGTGATGACTGGGTCACCGGGGAGCTGTTTTTT. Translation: CASSDDWVTGELFF.

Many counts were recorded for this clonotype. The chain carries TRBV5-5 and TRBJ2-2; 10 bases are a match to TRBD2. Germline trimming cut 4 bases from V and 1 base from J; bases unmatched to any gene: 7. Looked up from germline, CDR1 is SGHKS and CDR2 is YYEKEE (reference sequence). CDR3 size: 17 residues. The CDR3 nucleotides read TGTGCCAGCAGCCCCCCTGGACTAGCGGAGAACACCGGGGAGCTGTTTTTT. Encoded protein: CASSPPGLAENTGELFF.

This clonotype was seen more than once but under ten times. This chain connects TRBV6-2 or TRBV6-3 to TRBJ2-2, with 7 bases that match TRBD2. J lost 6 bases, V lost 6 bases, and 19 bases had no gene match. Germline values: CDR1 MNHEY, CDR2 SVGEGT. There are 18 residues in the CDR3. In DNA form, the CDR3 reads TGTGCCAGCAGCACGGGCCCCCGTGGAGCGGGGCGCTCCGGGGAGCTGTTTTTT. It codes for CASSTGPRGAGRSGELFF.

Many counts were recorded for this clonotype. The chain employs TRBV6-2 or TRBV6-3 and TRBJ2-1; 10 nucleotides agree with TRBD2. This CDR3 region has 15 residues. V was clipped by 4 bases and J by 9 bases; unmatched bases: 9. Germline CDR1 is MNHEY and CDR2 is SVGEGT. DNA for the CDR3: TGTGCCAGCAGTTCTGCGAGCGGGAGGGTTTCTGAGCAGTTCTTC. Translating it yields CASSSASGRVSEQFF.

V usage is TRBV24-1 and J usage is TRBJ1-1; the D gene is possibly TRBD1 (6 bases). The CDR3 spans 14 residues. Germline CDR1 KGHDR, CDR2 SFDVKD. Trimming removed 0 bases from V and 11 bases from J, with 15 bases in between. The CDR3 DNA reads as TGTGCCACCAGTGATTTGCAAAGCAGGGGTGGGGCTTTCTTT. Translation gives CATSDLQSRGGAFF.